This T cell receptor (beta chain) was found in a study of shared clonotypes between healthy human individuals. The study, taken as a whole, reports: Clonotypes shared by all four donors outscored non-shared clonotypes in generation probability. Sorted-subset samples were not fully sequenced, rarefaction indicated.

Memory CD4+ cells were the fraction left after CD45RA+ naive selection. A word on this clone: Its target is not known.

Trimming pared 3 bases from V and 12 bases from J, leaving 9 bases between. The germline V gene has CDR1 MNHNS and CDR2 SASEGT. CDR3 length: 10 amino acids. Generated by immunoSEQ multiplex PCR, the TCRdb table keeps only in-frame clones and is missing some. The sample shows about 2,500,000 clones, around 94% of them seen only once. Sequenced: naive CD4+ T cells sorted from blood. Indicated subset: CD45RA+ positively selected. The chain combines TRBV6-1 with TRBJ2-7, with a weak D call TRBD2 (5 bases). This sequence was found in a man aged 18 to 35 in good health. In nucleotides, the CDR3 is TGTGCCAGCAGTGACGGGGAGTTGTACTTC. It is translated as CASSDGELYF.